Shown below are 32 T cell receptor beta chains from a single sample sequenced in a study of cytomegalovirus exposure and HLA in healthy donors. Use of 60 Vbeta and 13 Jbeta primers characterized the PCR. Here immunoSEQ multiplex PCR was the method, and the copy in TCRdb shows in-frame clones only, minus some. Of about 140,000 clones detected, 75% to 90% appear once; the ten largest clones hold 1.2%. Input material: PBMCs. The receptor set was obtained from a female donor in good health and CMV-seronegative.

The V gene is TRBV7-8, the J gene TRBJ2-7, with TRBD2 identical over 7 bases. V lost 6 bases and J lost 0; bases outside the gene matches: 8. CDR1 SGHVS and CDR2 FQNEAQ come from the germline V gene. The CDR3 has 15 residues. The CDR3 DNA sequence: TGTGCCAGCAGTATAGCGGGCGGGAGCTCCTACGAGCAGTACTTC. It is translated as CASSIAGGSSYEQYF.

CDR3 DNA sequence: TGTGCCAGCAGTTTTTCGTTATTTATAGATTCCTACGAGCAGTACTTC. Its translation is CASSFSLFIDSYEQYF. The rearrangement links TRBV28 to TRBJ2-7, with D unresolved. The CDR3 has 16 residues. V shed 3 bases and J shed 1 base, with 16 bases lying between them. CDR1 MDHEN and CDR2 SYDVKM come from the germline V gene.

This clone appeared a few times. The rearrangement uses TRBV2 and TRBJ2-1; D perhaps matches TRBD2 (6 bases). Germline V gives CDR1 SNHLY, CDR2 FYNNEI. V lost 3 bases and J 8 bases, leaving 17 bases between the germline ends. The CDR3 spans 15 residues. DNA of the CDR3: TGTGCCAGCAGTGATAGTGGGAGGATTACAGATGAGCAGTTCTTC. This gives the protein CASSDSGRITDEQFF.

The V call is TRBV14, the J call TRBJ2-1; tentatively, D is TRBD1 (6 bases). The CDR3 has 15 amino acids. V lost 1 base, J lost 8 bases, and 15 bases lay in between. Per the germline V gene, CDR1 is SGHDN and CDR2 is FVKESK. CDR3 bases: TGTGCCAGCAGCCAAGTCGGTCACAGGGACGATGAGCAGTTCTTC. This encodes CASSQVGHRDDEQFF.

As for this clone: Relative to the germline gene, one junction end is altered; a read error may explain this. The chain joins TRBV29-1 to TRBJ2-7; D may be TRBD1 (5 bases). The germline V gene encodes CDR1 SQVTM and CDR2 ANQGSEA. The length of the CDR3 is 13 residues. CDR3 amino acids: CSVVQGSSNEQYF. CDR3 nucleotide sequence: TGCAGCGTTGTGCAGGGATCCTCCAACGAGCAGTACTTC.

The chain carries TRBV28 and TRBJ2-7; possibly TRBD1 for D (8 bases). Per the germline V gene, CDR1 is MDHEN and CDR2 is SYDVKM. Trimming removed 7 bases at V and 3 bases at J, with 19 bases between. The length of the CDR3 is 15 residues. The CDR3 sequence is CASTQGAGGGYEQYF. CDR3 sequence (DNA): TGTGCCAGCACCCAGGGGGCAGGCGGGGGCTACGAGCAGTACTTC.

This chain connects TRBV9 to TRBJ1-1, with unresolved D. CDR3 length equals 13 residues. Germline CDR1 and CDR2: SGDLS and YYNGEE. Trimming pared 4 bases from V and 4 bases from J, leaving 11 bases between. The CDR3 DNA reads TGTGCCAGCAGCCCACTCAGGTTCACTGAAGCTTTCTTT. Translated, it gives CASSPLRFTEAFF.

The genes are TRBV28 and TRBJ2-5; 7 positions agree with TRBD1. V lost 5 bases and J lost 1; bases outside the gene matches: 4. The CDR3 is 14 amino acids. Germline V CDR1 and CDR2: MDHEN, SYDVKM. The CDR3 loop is CASSLDRVQETQYF. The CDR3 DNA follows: TGTGCCAGCAGTCTCGACAGGGTCCAAGAGACCCAGTACTTC.

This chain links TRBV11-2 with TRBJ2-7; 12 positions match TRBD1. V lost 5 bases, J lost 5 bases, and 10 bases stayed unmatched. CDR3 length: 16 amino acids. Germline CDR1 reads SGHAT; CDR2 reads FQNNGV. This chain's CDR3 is CASSRRPGQGAHEQYF. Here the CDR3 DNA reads TGTGCCAGCAGCCGCCGACCGGGACAGGGGGCCCACGAGCAGTACTTC. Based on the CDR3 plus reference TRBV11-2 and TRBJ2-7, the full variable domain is EAGVAQSPRYKIIEKRQSVAFWCNPISGHATLYWYQQILGQGPKLLIQFQNNGVVDDSQLPKDRFSAERLKGVDSTLKIQPAKLEDSAVYLCASSRRPGQGAHEQYFGPGTRLTVT.

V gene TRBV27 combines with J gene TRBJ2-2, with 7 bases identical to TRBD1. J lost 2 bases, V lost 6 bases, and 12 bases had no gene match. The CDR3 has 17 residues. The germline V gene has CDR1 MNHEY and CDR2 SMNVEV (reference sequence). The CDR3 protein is CASRDFTGDLNTGELFF. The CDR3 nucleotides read TGTGCCAGCAGGGATTTCACAGGGGATCTAAACACCGGGGAGCTGTTTTTT.

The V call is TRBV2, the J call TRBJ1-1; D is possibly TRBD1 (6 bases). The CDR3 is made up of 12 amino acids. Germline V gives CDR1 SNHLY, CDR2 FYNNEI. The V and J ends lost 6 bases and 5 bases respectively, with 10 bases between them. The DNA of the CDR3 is TGTGCCAGCAGCAGGGGAGAGACTGAAGCTTTCTTT. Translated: CASSRGETEAFF. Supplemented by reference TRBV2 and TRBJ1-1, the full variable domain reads EPEVTQTPSHQVTQMGQEVILRCVPISNHLYFYWYRQILGQKVEFLVSFYNNEISEKSEIFDDQFSVERPDGSNFTLKIRSTKLEDSAMYFCASSRGETEAFFGQGTRLTVV.

The CDR3 bases are TGTGCCAGCAGCCGGATGGGGGGCGCAGGGGGCGAGCAGTACTTC. Its protein is CASSRMGGAGGEQYF. The chain joins TRBV7-8 to TRBJ2-7; tentative D call: TRBD1 (7 bases). Germline V CDR1 and CDR2: SGHVS, FQNEAQ. V dropped 5 bases and J dropped 6 bases, with 20 bases sitting between them. CDR3 length: 15 amino acids.

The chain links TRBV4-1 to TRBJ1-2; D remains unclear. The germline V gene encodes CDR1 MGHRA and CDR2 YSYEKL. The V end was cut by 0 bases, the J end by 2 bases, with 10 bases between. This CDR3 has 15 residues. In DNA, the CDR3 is TGCGCCAGCAGCCAAGATGGAGGGCAGAACTATGGCTACACCTTC. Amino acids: CASSQDGGQNYGYTF.

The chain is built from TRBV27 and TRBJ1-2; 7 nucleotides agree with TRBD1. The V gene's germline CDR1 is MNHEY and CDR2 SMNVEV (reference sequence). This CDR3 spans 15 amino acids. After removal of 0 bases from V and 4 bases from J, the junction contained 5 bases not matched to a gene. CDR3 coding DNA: TGTGCCAGCAGTTTATCGGAGGCAGGGGGCTATGGCTACACCTTC. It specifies CASSLSEAGGYGYTF.

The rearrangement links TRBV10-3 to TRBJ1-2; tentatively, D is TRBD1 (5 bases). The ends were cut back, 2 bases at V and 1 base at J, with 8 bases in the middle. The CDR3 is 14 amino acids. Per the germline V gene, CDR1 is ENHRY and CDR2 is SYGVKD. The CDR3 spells CAISEPTVNYGYTF. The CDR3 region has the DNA TGTGCCATCAGTGAGCCGACAGTTAACTATGGCTACACCTTC.

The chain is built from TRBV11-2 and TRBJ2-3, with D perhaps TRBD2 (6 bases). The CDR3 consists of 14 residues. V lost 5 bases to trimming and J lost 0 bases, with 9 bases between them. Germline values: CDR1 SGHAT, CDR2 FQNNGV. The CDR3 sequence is CASSRESSTDTQYF. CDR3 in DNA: TGTGCCAGCAGCCGGGAGTCTAGCACAGATACGCAGTATTTT.

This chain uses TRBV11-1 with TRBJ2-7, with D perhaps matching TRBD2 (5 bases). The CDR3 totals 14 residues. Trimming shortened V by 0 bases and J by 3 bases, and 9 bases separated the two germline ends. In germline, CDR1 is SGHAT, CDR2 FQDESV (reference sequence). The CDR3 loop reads CASSLATGSYEQYF. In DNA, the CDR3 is TGTGCCAGCAGCTTAGCGACGGGGAGCTACGAGCAGTACTTC. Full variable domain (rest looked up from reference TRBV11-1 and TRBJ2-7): EAEVAQSPRYKITEKSQAVAFWCDPISGHATLYWYRQILGQGPELLVQFQDESVVDDSQLPKDRFSAERLKGVDSTLKIQPAELGDSAMYLCASSLATGSYEQYFGPGTRLTVT.

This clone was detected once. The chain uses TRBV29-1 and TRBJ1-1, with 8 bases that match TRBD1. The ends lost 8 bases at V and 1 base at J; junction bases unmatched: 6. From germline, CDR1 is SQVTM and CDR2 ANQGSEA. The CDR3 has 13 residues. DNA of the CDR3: TGCAGCTTAAAACAGGGGGGGAACACTGAAGCTTTCTTT. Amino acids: CSLKQGGNTEAFF.

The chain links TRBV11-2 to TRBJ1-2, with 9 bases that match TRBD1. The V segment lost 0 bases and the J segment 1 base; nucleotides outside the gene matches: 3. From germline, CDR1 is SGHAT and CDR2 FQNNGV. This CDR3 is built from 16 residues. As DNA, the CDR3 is TGTGCCAGCAGCTTAGATTGGACAGGGGTTAACTATGGCTACACCTTC. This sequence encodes CASSLDWTGVNYGYTF.

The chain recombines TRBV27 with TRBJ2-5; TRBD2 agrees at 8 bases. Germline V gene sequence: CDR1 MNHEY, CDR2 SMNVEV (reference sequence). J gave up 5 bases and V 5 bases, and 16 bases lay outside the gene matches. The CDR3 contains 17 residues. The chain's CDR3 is CASSPPAGLAGRETQYF. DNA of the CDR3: TGTGCCAGCAGTCCCCCGGCCGGGCTAGCGGGTAGGGAGACCCAGTACTTC.

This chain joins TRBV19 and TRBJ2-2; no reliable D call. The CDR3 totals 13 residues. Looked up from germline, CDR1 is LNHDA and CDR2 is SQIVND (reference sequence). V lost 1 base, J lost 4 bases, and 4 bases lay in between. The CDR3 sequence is CASSIVGTGELFF. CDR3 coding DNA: TGTGCCAGTAGTATAGTCGGCACCGGGGAGCTGTTTTTT.

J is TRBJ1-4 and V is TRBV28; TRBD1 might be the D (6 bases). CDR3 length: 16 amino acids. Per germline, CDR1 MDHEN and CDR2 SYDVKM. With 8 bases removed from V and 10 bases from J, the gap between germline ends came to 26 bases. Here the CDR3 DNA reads TGTGCCAGCCAAACACGGGGCCTCGAACAGGGACCAAAACTGTTTTTT. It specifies CASQTRGLEQGPKLFF.

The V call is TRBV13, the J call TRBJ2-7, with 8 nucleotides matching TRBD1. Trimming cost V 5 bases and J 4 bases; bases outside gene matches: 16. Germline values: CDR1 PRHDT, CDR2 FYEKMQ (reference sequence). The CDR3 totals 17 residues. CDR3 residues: CASSLLFPGTGHYEQYF. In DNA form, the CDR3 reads TGTGCCAGCAGCCTCCTTTTCCCCGGGACAGGCCATTACGAGCAGTACTTC.

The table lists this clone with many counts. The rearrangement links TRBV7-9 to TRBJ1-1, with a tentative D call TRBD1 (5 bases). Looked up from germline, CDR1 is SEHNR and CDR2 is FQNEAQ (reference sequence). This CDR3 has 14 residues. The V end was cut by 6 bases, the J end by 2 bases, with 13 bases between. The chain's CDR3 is CASREGRLNTEAFF. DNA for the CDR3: TGTGCCAGCAGGGAGGGGAGATTAAACACTGAAGCTTTCTTT.

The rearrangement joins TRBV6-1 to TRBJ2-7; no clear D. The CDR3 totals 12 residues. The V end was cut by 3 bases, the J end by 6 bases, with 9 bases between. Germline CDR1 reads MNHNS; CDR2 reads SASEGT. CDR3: CASSDLRAEQYF. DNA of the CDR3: TGTGCCAGCAGTGATTTAAGAGCCGAGCAGTACTTC.

CDR3 sequence reads: CASSLSQRPGEQYF. Here the CDR3 DNA reads TGTGCCAGCAGTTTATCGCAGAGACCGGGCGAGCAGTACTTC. The gene calls are TRBV27 and TRBJ2-7; no reliable D call. CDR1 is MNHEY and CDR2 is SMNVEV in the germline V gene (reference sequence). V lost 0 bases to trimming and J lost 6 bases, with 12 bases between them. The CDR3 runs to 14 residues.

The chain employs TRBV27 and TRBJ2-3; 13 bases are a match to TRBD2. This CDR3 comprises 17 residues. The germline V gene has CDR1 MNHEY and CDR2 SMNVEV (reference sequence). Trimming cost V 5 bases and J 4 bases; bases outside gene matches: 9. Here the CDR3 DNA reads TGTGCCAGCAGTCCACTTCCCGGACTAGCGGGAGCAGATACGCAGTATTTT. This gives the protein CASSPLPGLAGADTQYF.

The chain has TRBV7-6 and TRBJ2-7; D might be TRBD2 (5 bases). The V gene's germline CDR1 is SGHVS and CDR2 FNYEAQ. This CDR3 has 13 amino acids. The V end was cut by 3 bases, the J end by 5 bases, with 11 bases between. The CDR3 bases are TGTGCCAGCAGCTTCTCTAGCTACCACGAGCAGTACTTC. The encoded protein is CASSFSSYHEQYF.

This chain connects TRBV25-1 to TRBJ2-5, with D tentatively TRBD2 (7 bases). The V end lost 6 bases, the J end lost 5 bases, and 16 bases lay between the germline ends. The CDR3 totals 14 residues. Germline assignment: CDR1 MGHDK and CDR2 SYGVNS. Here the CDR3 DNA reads TGTGCCAGCAGCTCCTGGGGGGGCGGGGAGACCCAGTACTTC. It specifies CASSSWGGGETQYF.

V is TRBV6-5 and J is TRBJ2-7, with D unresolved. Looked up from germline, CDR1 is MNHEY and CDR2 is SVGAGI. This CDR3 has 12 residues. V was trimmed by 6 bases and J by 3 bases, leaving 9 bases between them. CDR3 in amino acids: CASSHGDYEQYF. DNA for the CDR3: TGTGCCAGCAGCCATGGAGACTACGAGCAGTACTTC.

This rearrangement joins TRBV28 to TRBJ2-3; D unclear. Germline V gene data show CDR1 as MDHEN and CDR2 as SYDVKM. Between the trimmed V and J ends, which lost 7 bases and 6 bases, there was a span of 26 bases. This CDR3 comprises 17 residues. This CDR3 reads CASTITAPSPRVDTQYF. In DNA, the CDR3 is TGTGCCAGCACCATAACCGCGCCGAGTCCCCGGGTCGATACGCAGTATTTT. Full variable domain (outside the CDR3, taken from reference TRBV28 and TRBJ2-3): DVKVTQSSRYLVKRTGEKVFLECVQDMDHENMFWYRQDPGLGLRLIYFSYDVKMKEKGDIPEGYSVSREKKERFSLILESASTNQTSMYLCASTITAPSPRVDTQYFGPGTRLTVL.

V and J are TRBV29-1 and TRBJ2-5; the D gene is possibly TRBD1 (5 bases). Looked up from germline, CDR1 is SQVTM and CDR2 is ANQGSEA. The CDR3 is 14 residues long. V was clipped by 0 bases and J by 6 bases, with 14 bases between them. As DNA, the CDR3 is TGCAGCGTTGAAGATGGAAGGGGCAAAAAGACCCAGTACTTC. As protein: CSVEDGRGKKTQYF.